This T cell receptor beta chain was obtained from a study of CD8 T cells in ankylosing spondylitis. Study observations and caveats: Eight highly homologous variants made up a TCR beta motif, and this motif appeared characteristic of ankylosing spondylitis blood. Disease-associated clonotypes exhibited CD8+ identity and were relatively infrequent in peripheral blood. Reactive arthritis synovial fluid and blood were previously reported to contain some motif variants.

This clonotype was counted a few times. Its antigen is unidentified. By quantitative 5'-RACE with molecular barcodes, the TCR beta libraries were made. TCRdb redid the calling of the 5' RACE reads with MiXCR, one entry per CDR3 protein. The table lists around 390,000 distinct CDR3 sequences, around 24% of them singletons. This receptor was identified in a male donor with ankylosing spondylitis. The sequencing input was blood, either unsorted or a sorted T cell fraction (not recorded which).

CDR3 protein: CASSFAARAEKLFF. In nucleotides, the CDR3 is TGTGCCAGCAGCTTCGCGGCCCGAGCTGAAAAACTGTTTTTT. The gene calls are TRBV7-8 and TRBJ1-4; D unresolved. This CDR3 is 14 amino acids long. CDR1 is SGHVS, CDR2 FQNEAQ, per germline. The ends were cut back, 3 bases at V and 7 bases at J, with 12 bases in the middle.